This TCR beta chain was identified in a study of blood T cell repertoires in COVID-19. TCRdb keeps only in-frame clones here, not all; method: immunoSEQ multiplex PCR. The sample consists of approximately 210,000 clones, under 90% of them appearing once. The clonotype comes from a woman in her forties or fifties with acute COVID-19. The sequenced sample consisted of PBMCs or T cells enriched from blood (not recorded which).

The CDR3 loop reads CATSDPTFSGGDPQYF. The CDR3 nucleotides read TGTGCCACCAGTGATCCAACCTTTAGCGGGGGGGATCCCCAGTACTTC. The chain recombines TRBV24-1 with TRBJ2-5, with 11 bases aligning to TRBD2. Germline lookup yields CDR1 KGHDR and CDR2 SFDVKD. V gave up 3 bases and J gave up 9 bases; unmatched junction bases: 11. CDR3 size: 16 residues.